This record covers a single T cell receptor (beta chain). Data came from immunoSEQ multiplex PCR; TCRdb stores just in-frame clones and leaves some out. The sample records 250,000 to 300,000 clones, approximately 88% being singletons. The data stem from a study of blood T cell repertoires in COVID-19. The wider study: PBMCs, B-cell-depleted T cells, or T cells were the source of the cDNA or gDNA that made up the material.

After removal of 5 bases from V and 5 bases from J, the junction contained 6 bases not matched to a gene. The germline V gene has CDR1 GTSNPN and CDR2 SVGIG (reference sequence). The CDR3 covers 15 residues. This chain connects TRBV30 to TRBJ2-1; 13 nucleotides line up with TRBD2. The sample taken for sequencing was peripheral blood. The TCR was taken from an older woman with COVID-19, enrolled during active disease. This chain's CDR3 is CAWGYGTSGNNEQFF. The CDR3 DNA sequence: TGTGCCTGGGGGTACGGGACTAGCGGGAACAATGAGCAGTTCTTC. Together with reference TRBV30 and TRBJ2-1, the CDR3 gives the full variable domain: SQTIHQWPATLVQPVGSPLSLECTVEGTSNPNLYWYRQAAGRGLQLLFYSVGIGQISSEVPQNLSASRPQDRQFILSSKKLLLSDSGFYLCAWGYGTSGNNEQFFGPGTRLTVL.